This T cell receptor beta chain was identified in a study of human T cells and chemical hapten exposure. TCRdb re-called the RACE reads through MiXCR, storing one row per CDR3 protein. The sample carries some 52,000 distinct CDR3 sequences, about 11% recorded once. V was clipped by 3 bases and J by 1 base; unmatched bases: 4. The CDR3 covers 15 residues. Time point here: patch test 1, 2 weeks after DPC sensitization. The treatment denotes: therapeutic diphenylcyclopropenone sensitization with weekly scalp DPC. Blood, whole and unfractionated, served as the source for total RNA extraction. This clonotype came up many times.

V is TRBV12-3 or TRBV12-4 and J is TRBJ2-3; 7 bases fit TRBD2. The sequence came from a woman in her 40s with alopecia areata. Some clones in this sample may be carry-over from other donors' samples. The sample in question was whole blood, obtained in connection with sensitization to the hapten diphenylcyclopropenone (DPC). Here the CDR3 reads CASSFTGGGTDTQYF. The CDR3 bases are TGTGCCAGCAGTTTCACTGGGGGGGGCACAGATACGCAGTATTTT.